Listed below are T cell receptor beta chains from one sample, sequenced in a study of blood T cell repertoires in COVID-19. Sequencing used immunoSEQ multiplex PCR; TCRdb keeps in-frame clones, though not all of them. Among about half a million clones, roughly 89% were seen once, and the ten largest hold 0.8% to 0.9%. Sequencing used peripheral blood. These TCRs come from a man between 18 and 35 years old with COVID-19, enrolled during active disease. Each CDR3 is given with its conserved first and last residue. Each record gives: CDR3 length, D gene, V gene, J gene, clone size, CDR3 DNA, CDR3 protein. D genes are given only for firm matches. Rows may omit the clone size; those that give it use once, few, many or a size class.

>13|TRBD1|TRBV27|TRBJ2-7|NA
TGTGCCATCGGTCCGGGGACAGCTTACGAGCAGTACTTC
CAIGPGTAYEQYF
>15|TRBD1|TRBV27|TRBJ2-6|once
TGTGCCAGCCGGACAGGGGGCTATGGGGCCAACGTCCTGACTTTC
CASRTGGYGANVLTF
>14|TRBD2|TRBV19|TRBJ2-2|NA
TGTGCCAGTATGGGCGGGAGGGCCATCGGGGAGCTGTTTTTT
CASMGGRAIGELFF
>14|TRBD2|TRBV3-1/TRBV3-2|TRBJ2-7|NA
TGTGCCAGCAGGCCGGGGGGTGCCTCCTACGAGCAGTACTTC
CASRPGGASYEQYF
>19|NA|TRBV6-4|TRBJ1-6|NA
TGTGCCAGCAGTGTTCCGGGACTACGACCCGGTTCCTATAATTCACCCCTCCACTTT
CASSVPGLRPGSYNSPLHF
>13|NA|TRBV24-1|TRBJ1-5|NA
TGTGCCACCAGTGATTTTGGAGGTCAGCCCCAGCATTTT
CATSDFGGQPQHF
>13|NA|TRBV18|TRBJ2-5|once
TGTGCCAGCTCACCAGCAGGGAGGGAGACCCAGTACTTC
CASSPAGRETQYF
>19|TRBD1|TRBV7-8|TRBJ1-1|NA
TGTGCCAGCAGCCCTGGGTCAAGGGACAGCGGATGGGTGGACACTGAAGCTTTCTTT
CASSPGSRDSGWVDTEAFF
>14|NA|TRBV3-1/TRBV3-2|TRBJ2-2|NA
TGTGCCAGCAGCCAAGTGAGGTCCACCGGGGAGCTGTTTTTT
CASSQVRSTGELFF
>15|TRBD2|TRBV6-5|TRBJ2-3|NA
TGTGCCAGCAGGAGGGAAGCGGGGTCGGTAGATACGCAGTATTTT
CASRREAGSVDTQYF
>19|TRBD1|TRBV24-1|TRBJ2-6|once
TGTGCCACCAGTGATTCAGCCCGGGACAGGGGATCTGGGGCCAACGTCCTGACTTTC
CATSDSARDRGSGANVLTF
>14|NA|TRBV2|TRBJ1-5|NA
TGTGCCAGCAGTCAATCTACCCTAGACCAGCCCCAGCATTTT
CASSQSTLDQPQHF
>13|TRBD1|TRBV6-5|TRBJ1-2|NA
TGTGCCAGCAGCCTTACAGGGGAAAGCGGCTACACCTTC
CASSLTGESGYTF
>15|NA|TRBV3-1/TRBV3-2|TRBJ1-5|once
TGTGCCAGCAGCCAAGGCGGCCATAGCAATCAGCCCCAGCATTTT
CASSQGGHSNQPQHF
>14|NA|TRBV5-8|TRBJ1-6|NA
TGTGCCAGCAGCCCCACAGGGTGGAATTCACCCCTCCACTTT
CASSPTGWNSPLHF
>14|TRBD2|TRBV18|TRBJ2-7|NA
TGTGCCAGCTCTAGTGGCGGGAGGGCCCACGAGCAGTACTTC
CASSSGGRAHEQYF
>16|NA|TRBV19|TRBJ2-6|NA
TGTGGCTCAACCGACACTAGTACTTCTGGGGCCAACGTCCTGACTTTC
CGSTDTSTSGANVLTF
>15|NA|TRBV5-1|TRBJ1-5|NA
TGCGCCAGCAGCTTACTAGGTAGTAGCAATCAGCCCCAGCATTTT
CASSLLGSSNQPQHF
>15|TRBD1|TRBV13|TRBJ2-7|NA
TGTGCCAGCAGCTTCCGGGGACAGGGATCCTACGAGCAGTACTTC
CASSFRGQGSYEQYF
>16|TRBD2|TRBV5-1|TRBJ2-1|once
TGCGCCAGCTACACTTCACTAGCGGGAGAGGGCAATGAGCAGTTCTTC
CASYTSLAGEGNEQFF
>16|NA|TRBV24-1|TRBJ2-1|NA
TGTGCCACCAGTGGCCCGGGACAAAGCTCCTACAATGAGCAGTTCTTC
CATSGPGQSSYNEQFF
>12|NA|TRBV25-1|TRBJ1-2|few
TGTGCCAGCAGTGAGCCCGGCTATGGCTACACCTTC
CASSEPGYGYTF
>14|NA|TRBV6-6|TRBJ2-3|NA
TGTGCCAGCAGTTACCGCGAGAGCACAGATACGCAGTATTTT
CASSYRESTDTQYF
>15|TRBD1|TRBV27|TRBJ2-5|NA
TGTGCCAGCAGCTGGACAGGAATAGACAAAGAGACCCAGTACTTC
CASSWTGIDKETQYF
>17|NA|TRBV4-1|TRBJ1-5|NA
TGCGCCAGCAGCCAAGGTCCCATCGGCGGGAGCAATCAGCCCCAGCATTTT
CASSQGPIGGSNQPQHF
>15|NA|TRBV5-4|TRBJ2-1|NA
TGTGCCAGCAGCTTGGACCCCGCCACGGACAATGAGCAGTTCTTC
CASSLDPATDNEQFF
>12|NA|TRBV5-4|TRBJ1-1|NA
TGTGCCAGCAGCTTGGGAGTAAGTGAAGCTTTCTTT
CASSLGVSEAFF
>13|NA|TRBV2|TRBJ2-7|NA
TGTGCCAGCAACGAAGGGGCCCCCTACGAGCAGTACTTC
CASNEGAPYEQYF
>15|TRBD1|TRBV10-2|TRBJ2-6|NA
TGCGCCAGCAGTGGACAGGGAACTGGGGCCAACGTCCTGACTTTC
CASSGQGTGANVLTF
>14|NA|TRBV18|TRBJ1-2|once
TGTGCCAGCTCACCACGACAGCTTCTATATGGCTACACCTTC
CASSPRQLLYGYTF
>17|TRBD1|TRBV12-5|TRBJ2-1|NA
TGTGCTAGTGGACCTCCCCTGGACAGGCGGTCCTACAATGAGCAGTTCTTC
CASGPPLDRRSYNEQFF
>15|NA|TRBV7-9|TRBJ2-2|NA
TGTGCCAGCAGACCGGGACTGGCGAACACCGGGGAGCTGTTTTTT
CASRPGLANTGELFF
>18|NA|TRBV4-1|TRBJ1-6|once
TGCGCCAGCAGCCAAGATTGGGGCCATGGGCCCTTCAATTCACCCCTCCACTTT
CASSQDWGHGPFNSPLHF
>15|NA|TRBV7-6|TRBJ2-5|once
TGTGCCAGCAGCTCCCGAGGACAGTCTCAAGAGACCCAGTACTTC
CASSSRGQSQETQYF
>16|NA|TRBV6-1|TRBJ2-1|NA
TGTGCCAGCAGTGAAGCGACAGCGGGCTCCTACAATGAGCAGTTCTTC
CASSEATAGSYNEQFF
>10|NA|TRBV6-4|TRBJ1-1|NA
TGTGCCAGCACTTACGGGGGGGCTTTCTTT
CASTYGGAFF
>15|TRBD1|TRBV18|TRBJ2-2|NA
TGTGCCAGCTCACGGGACAGGGGGACGACCGGGGAGCTGTTTTTT
CASSRDRGTTGELFF
>15|TRBD1|TRBV6-1|TRBJ1-5|NA
TGTGCCAGCAGTGAAATTGGACAGGGGGGTCAGCCCCAGCATTTT
CASSEIGQGGQPQHF
>13|NA|TRBV7-2|TRBJ1-5|NA
TGTGCCAGCAGCTCGGACAGAGATCAGCCCCAGCATTTT
CASSSDRDQPQHF
>17|TRBD2|TRBV2|TRBJ2-5|NA
TGTGCCAGCAGTGATTCTCTGTATGGGCCTAGCGGGGAGACCCAGTACTTC
CASSDSLYGPSGETQYF
>15|TRBD2|TRBV25-1|TRBJ2-5|NA
TGTGCCAGCAGCTACGGGGGGATCTTAACGGAGACCCAGTACTTC
CASSYGGILTETQYF